This note documents a single T cell receptor beta chain sequence. This clone's antigen is unknown. Base qualities are missing; no much larger clone stands one base away. The data stem from a study of blood T cells in healthy people across ages (dated by TCRdb to 2014 to 2015). In terms of the full investigation: Template switching captured roughly one uniquely barcoded TCR beta cDNA molecule per two T cells in model experiments. The donors were split into four age groups: young (average around 15 years), middle-aged (roughly 42), aged (roughly 68) and long-lived (over 75). To track age-related changes in TCR beta repertoire diversity, the study relied on deep sequencing normalized with unique cDNA molecular identifiers. Two additional independent replicas of 1 million unique cDNA reads from the same blood draw were analyzed for two donors (one aged 18 to 30 and one aged 80 or older). To avoid experimental bias, donors of different ages were spread randomly across the sequencing lanes.

The library was obtained by 5' RACE. These reads were obtained on an Illumina HiSeq 2500. A second 7 to 11 cycle PCR used a sample-barcoded 5' primer and a J-beta primer mix. A template-switch 5' adaptor carrying 12 random nucleotides introduced a unique molecular identifier onto each TCR beta cDNA molecule. Each sample yielded at least 2.5 million CDR3-containing paired-end reads. First-strand cDNA was synthesized from all RNA with the Mint cDNA synthesis kit, primed by a TRBC-specific oligonucleotide. Following uracil-DNA glycosylase treatment, all cDNA underwent a first 18-cycle PCR with the universal primers M1SS and BC2_uni_R. The authors processed their data as follows. Each sample was normalized by randomly selecting 1 million high-quality reads, each carrying a distinct molecular identifier. Reads sharing molecular identifiers were discarded rather than binned into consensus sequences. CDR3 identification, clonotype clustering and error correction used MiTCR with a Q25 quality threshold and the strictest error-elimination algorithm. A nonparametric unseen species model with Euler transformation was used to estimate a lower bound on total TCR beta diversity. In-frame beta chains were kept once TCRdb had trimmed the public reads at Q25 with fastp and called clones with MiXCR. Every entry covers one CDR3 protein and lists the most common genes and DNA from its rows. The V and J calls and clone size are TCRdb's, not the authors'. In all, the sample holds around 1.7 million distinct CDR3 sequences, and 28% of those were seen once. The ten largest clones capture roughly 8.2% of the sample.

The germline V gene specifies SGHRS as CDR1 and YFSETQ as CDR2. Ends trimmed: V by 3 bases, J by 4 bases; bases unmatched to a gene: 8. The CDR3 goes from the cysteine to the phenylalanine over 16 residues. This entry keeps only the CDR3 DNA: 48 bases, framed from base 1. Systemically healthy Caucasian individuals from Russia, 39 in total and aged roughly 6 to 100 years, were included as donors. Each donor gave 9.5 to 10 milliliters of peripheral blood, drawn into EDTA-treated Vacutainer tubes. Ficoll-Paque density-gradient centrifugation was used to isolate PBMCs, with at least 7 million obtained per sample. Total RNA was extracted from PBMCs with Trizol reagent, with at least 6 micrograms obtained per sample. For every donor, an aliquot of PBMCs went through flow cytometry to measure the percentages of naive CD45RAhigh/CD27high T cells. The investigation overall reported the following: Estimates of total diversity based on one million sequenced T cells were regarded as lower bounds and as underestimates. Since profiling was done on bulk unsorted PBMCs, naive and antigen-experienced compartments could not be conclusively compared. Because the CMV infection status of the donors was unknown, age-related changes in expanded clonotypes may potentially have been confounded. There was a strong correlation between observed TCR beta diversity and the percentage of naive T cells measured by flow cytometry. The long-lived group showed more naive CD4+ T cells, fewer expanded clones and increased TCR diversity than the aged group, suggesting age selection. Observed TCR beta diversity per million T cells fell roughly linearly with age, and a significant reduction was already apparent by age roughly 40.

The source is a woman in her 30s in good health. The sample was blood. The sequence is built from TRBV5-1 and TRBJ2-7, with TRBD2 matching 12 junction bases. Here is the DNA: TGCGCCAGCAGCTCCCTCCTAGCGGGGGGGCGTTACGAGCAGTACTTC. It codes for CASSSLLAGGRYEQYF.